The 4 T cell receptor beta chains reported below all come from one sample, sequenced in a study of blood T cell repertoires in COVID-19. Profiled with immunoSEQ multiplex PCR; TCRdb holds only in-frame clones, not every one. Found here are 270,000 or so clones, about 88% of them singletons; the top ten hold around 4.6%. Sequencing used peripheral blood. All receptors derive from a woman in her thirties or forties who had recovered from COVID-19.

The chain employs TRBV9 and TRBJ1-4; D unresolved. The CDR3 extends over 14 amino acids. Germline V gives CDR1 SGDLS, CDR2 YYNGEE. V was shortened by 0 bases and J by 7 bases, with 10 bases between the two germline ends. CDR3: CASSVGGVGEKLFF. The CDR3 nucleotides are TGTGCCAGCAGCGTAGGCGGAGTAGGTGAAAAACTGTTTTTT.

CDR3 in amino acids: CASSSLAGGITDTQYF. The CDR3 nucleotides read TGTGCCAGCAGCTCACTAGCGGGGGGCATCACAGATACGCAGTATTTT. The chain links TRBV2 to TRBJ2-3; 12 bases fit TRBD2. CDR1 and CDR2 from the germline V gene are SNHLY and FYNNEI. CDR3 length: 16 residues. The junction had 6 bases not matched to a gene; V was cut back by 6 bases and J by 2 bases.

The genes are TRBV3-1 (or the pseudogene TRBV3-2) and TRBJ2-5; 14 bases match TRBD2. Per the germline V gene, CDR1 is LGHDT and CDR2 is YNNKEL (reference sequence). V lost 5 bases, J lost 5 bases, and 7 bases stayed unmatched. This CDR3 spans 16 amino acids. Written as DNA, the CDR3 is TGTGCCAGCAGCTACGGGACTAGCGGGGGATTTGAGACCCAGTACTTC. It specifies CASSYGTSGGFETQYF.

This chain connects TRBV19 to TRBJ1-3, with D perhaps matching TRBD1 (5 bases). The V end lost 8 bases, the J end lost 3 bases, and 14 bases lay between the germline ends. The CDR3 length is 14 residues. The germline gives CDR1 LNHDA, CDR2 SQIVND (reference sequence). CDR3 residues: CASSAQGGGNTIYF. Here the CDR3 DNA reads TGTGCCAGTTCAGCCCAGGGAGGTGGAAACACCATATATTTT. The variable domain in full, with the rest retrieved from reference TRBV19 and TRBJ1-3, is DGGITQSPKYLFRKEGQNVTLSCEQNLNHDAMYWYRQDPGQGLRLIYYSQIVNDFQKGDIAEGYSVSREKKESFPLTVTSAQKNPTAFYLCASSAQGGGNTIYFGEGSWLTVV.